This TCR beta chain originates from a study of blood T cell repertoires in COVID-19. This table comes from immunoSEQ multiplex PCR, and its TCRdb copy is limited to in-frame clones, with some not included. This sample has 130,000 to 150,000 clones; around 89% occur once, and the top ten carry about 1.2%. CDR3 size: 15 residues. Germline loops: CDR1 SNHLY, CDR2 FYNNEI. V was cut by 6 bases and J by 8 bases, with 22 bases left in between. The receptor comes from a woman aged 30 to 39 with acute COVID-19. Material for sequencing was PBMCs or T cells enriched from blood (not recorded which). The J gene is TRBJ1-2, the V gene TRBV2; no firm D call. The CDR3 here is CASSLSRVFEGGYTF. The CDR3 nucleotides read TGTGCCAGCAGCTTAAGTCGGGTTTTTGAGGGAGGCTACACCTTC.